A single sample is the source of the 18 T cell receptor beta chains below, sequenced in a study of OX40 agonist ivuxolimab in advanced cancers. Measured with immunoSEQ multiplex PCR; TCRdb has only the in-frame clones, and not every one. The sample holds approximately 70,000 clones, around 94% seen once. The specimen was CD4+ or CD8+ T cells sorted from blood, collected in a trial of the OX40 agonist ivuxolimab. The origin of the receptors is an adult with an advanced solid tumor such as melanoma, head and neck, liver or kidney cancer.

The J gene is TRBJ2-7, the V gene TRBV5-6, with D perhaps matching TRBD1 (6 bases). The CDR3 is made up of 15 amino acids. The V and J ends lost 4 bases and 0 bases respectively, with 14 bases between them. The germline V gene encodes CDR1 SGHDT and CDR2 YYEEEE. The DNA for the CDR3 is TGTGCCAGCAGCCCCCCCGACAGGAGCTCCTACGAGCAGTACTTC. Translating it yields CASSPPDRSSYEQYF.

This chain links TRBV28 with TRBJ2-5, with 7 bases that match TRBD2. CDR3 length: 20 residues. V lost 5 bases to trimming and J lost 4 bases; unmatched junction nucleotides: 25. The germline gives CDR1 MDHEN, CDR2 SYDVKM. For the CDR3, the DNA is TGTGCCAGCAGTCGCCCCAGTCAGGGAGGGGCTCCGGACCTCGGAGAGACCCAGTACTTC. Translating it yields CASSRPSQGGAPDLGETQYF. The full variable domain, rest sourced from reference TRBV28 and TRBJ2-5, is DVKVTQSSRYLVKRTGEKVFLECVQDMDHENMFWYRQDPGLGLRLIYFSYDVKMKEKGDIPEGYSVSREKKERFSLILESASTNQTSMYLCASSRPSQGGAPDLGETQYFGPGTRLLVL.

This clone was detected once. The V call is TRBV18, the J call TRBJ1-2; possible D gene TRBD1, 5 bases. V dropped 6 bases and J dropped 2 bases, with 19 bases sitting between them. The CDR3 is 16 residues long. CDR1 and CDR2 from the germline V gene are KGHSH and LQKENI. CDR3 in DNA: TGTGCCAGCTCTCTCTCCTCAGGGCCCGAAAACTATGGCTACACCTTC. The encoded protein is CASSLSSGPENYGYTF.

The chain joins TRBV4-3 to TRBJ2-7; D remains ambiguous. Germline CDR1 LGHNA, CDR2 YSLEER. The length of the CDR3 is 15 residues. V was clipped by 4 bases and J by 0 bases, with 13 bases between them. The CDR3, as DNA: TGCGCCAGCAGCCCATCGGGTCCAAGCTCCTACGAGCAGTACTTC. Protein sequence: CASSPSGPSSYEQYF.

The chain has TRBV9 and TRBJ1-4; 10 bases are shared with TRBD1. The CDR3 is 16 amino acids. With V trimmed by 4 bases and J by 8 bases, 11 bases remained unmatched. Germline CDR1 reads SGDLS; CDR2 reads YYNGEE. The DNA for the CDR3 is TGTGCCAGCAGCCTCGACAGACAGGGGGCGGAGGAAAAACTGTTTTTT. Its translation: CASSLDRQGAEEKLFF.

The chain carries TRBV6-5 and TRBJ2-3, with D unclear. Germline V gene sequence: CDR1 MNHEY, CDR2 SVGAGI. The V end was cut by 1 base, the J end by 13 bases, with 12 bases between. This CDR3 spans 12 amino acids. In DNA, the CDR3 is TGTGCCAGCAGTTACTTGGCGGCCCCCGAGTATTTT. It specifies CASSYLAAPEYF.

The chain links TRBV10-3 to TRBJ1-1; TRBD1 might be the D (5 bases). The CDR3 consists of 14 residues. The V gene lost 3 bases and the J gene lost 6 bases, with 14 bases spanning the gap. Germline values: CDR1 ENHRY, CDR2 SYGVKD. CDR3 region: CAISDPGGLAEAFF. The DNA for the CDR3 is TGTGCCATCAGTGACCCCGGGGGATTGGCTGAAGCTTTCTTT.

The chain recombines TRBV6-5 with TRBJ2-7; D ambiguous. Trimming removed 8 bases at V and 3 bases at J, with 14 bases between. The germline gives CDR1 MNHEY, CDR2 SVGAGI. CDR3 size: 13 residues. CDR3 sequence reads: CASRPGGLYEQYF. CDR3 nucleotides: TGTGCCAGCCGACCCGGCGGCCTCTACGAGCAGTACTTC.

The chain is built from TRBV27 and TRBJ2-6; 8 bases map to TRBD2. The junction had 7 bases not matched to a gene; V was cut back by 6 bases and J by 0 bases. The CDR3 covers 17 residues. Germline V gene lookup returns CDR1 MNHEY and CDR2 SMNVEV (reference sequence). In DNA form, the CDR3 reads TGTGCCAGCAGCCCCGGGGGGGGTAACTCTGGGGCCAACGTCCTGACTTTC. Its translation: CASSPGGGNSGANVLTF.

This chain uses TRBV2 with TRBJ2-7; TRBD2 matches at 12 bases. The CDR3 is 17 residues long. The ends lost 3 bases at V and 4 bases at J; junction bases unmatched: 10. Germline-derived CDR1 and CDR2 are SNHLY and FYNNEI. The chain's CDR3 is CASSERTSGGTMYEQYF. The CDR3 DNA reads as TGTGCCAGCAGTGAGAGAACTAGCGGGGGGACTATGTACGAGCAGTACTTC.

This chain uses TRBV29-1 with TRBJ2-2; weak D call: TRBD1 (5 bases). Trimming stripped 1 base from V and 6 bases from J, with 12 bases between. CDR1 SQVTM and CDR2 ANQGSEA come from the germline V gene. The length of the CDR3 is 14 residues. The chain's CDR3 is CSVEGSGIAGELFF. CDR3 nucleotide sequence: TGCAGCGTTGAAGGGTCAGGGATAGCCGGGGAGCTGTTTTTT.

The chain recombines TRBV5-6 with TRBJ2-7, with D tentatively TRBD1 (8 bases). Germline loops: CDR1 SGHDT, CDR2 YYEEEE. Trimming took 2 bases from V and 3 from J, leaving 15 bases between them. The CDR3 is 15 amino acids. In DNA form, the CDR3 reads TGTGCCAGCAGCTTATCTACAGGGGGGGACTACGAGCAGTACTTC. This sequence encodes CASSLSTGGDYEQYF. The full variable domain, completed using reference TRBV5-6 and TRBJ2-7, is DAGVTQSPTHLIKTRGQQVTLRCSPKSGHDTVSWYQQALGQGPQFIFQYYEEEERQRGNFPDRFSGHQFPNYSSELNVNALLLGDSALYLCASSLSTGGDYEQYFGPGTRLTVT.

The J gene is TRBJ1-2, the V gene TRBV15; D ambiguous. V was pared by 3 bases and J by 0 bases, with 5 bases between. The CDR3 is 13 amino acids. From germline, CDR1 is LNHNV and CDR2 YYDKDF (reference sequence). In DNA, the CDR3 is TGTGCCACCAGCAGTCCGTCTAACTATGGCTACACCTTC. Translation: CATSSPSNYGYTF.

CDR3: CASSPGDGTAEAFF. The CDR3 DNA is TGTGCCAGTAGTCCGGGGGACGGGACCGCTGAAGCTTTCTTT. The chain combines TRBV19 with TRBJ1-1; perhaps TRBD1 as D (5 bases). V lost 5 bases to trimming and J lost 6 bases, with 16 bases between them. This CDR3 is 14 amino acids long. Germline CDR1 is LNHDA and CDR2 is SQIVND (reference sequence).

The rearrangement links TRBV15 to TRBJ2-7; 8 positions match TRBD2. CDR3 length: 14 residues. V trimming: 4 bases; J trimming: 6 bases; junction bases outside the gene matches: 8. Germline V gene lookup returns CDR1 LNHNV and CDR2 YYDKDF (reference sequence). CDR3 region: CATSIPSGGAEQYF. The CDR3 nucleotides read TGTGCCACCAGCATCCCTTCGGGAGGGGCCGAGCAGTACTTC. The complete variable domain, with remaining parts taken from reference TRBV15 and TRBJ2-7, reads DAMVIQNPRYQVTQFGKPVTLSCSQTLNHNVMYWYQQKSSQAPKLLFHYYDKDFNNEADTPDNFQSRRPNTSFCFLDIRSPGLGDTAMYLCATSIPSGGAEQYFGPGTRLTVT.

V is TRBV4-3 and J is TRBJ2-7; D unclear. This CDR3 region has 13 residues. The V gene lost 3 bases and the J gene lost 7 bases, with 13 bases spanning the gap. Looked up from germline, CDR1 is LGHNA and CDR2 is YSLEER. For the CDR3, the DNA is TGCGCCAGCAGCCAGACCGCGGTGGGAGAGCAGTACTTC. Residues: CASSQTAVGEQYF.

CDR3 protein: CASSQARDRGVAFF. The CDR3 DNA reads TGCGCCAGCAGCCAAGCCCGGGACAGGGGGGTAGCTTTCTTT. The chain recombines TRBV4-1 with TRBJ1-1, with 11 bases that match TRBD1. Germline CDR1 and CDR2: MGHRA and YSYEKL. CDR3 length: 14 amino acids. Trimming cost V 1 base and J 10 bases; bases outside gene matches: 5.

This clone was detected once. DNA of the CDR3: TGTGCCAGCAGCGCTGGGGACAGCCACACCGGGGAGCTGTTTTTT. It codes for CASSAGDSHTGELFF. The J gene is TRBJ2-2, the V gene TRBV9; 7 bases agree with TRBD1. Looked up from germline, CDR1 is SGDLS and CDR2 is YYNGEE. With 3 bases clipped from V and 3 bases from J, the junction kept 5 bases outside the gene matches. CDR3 size: 15 residues.